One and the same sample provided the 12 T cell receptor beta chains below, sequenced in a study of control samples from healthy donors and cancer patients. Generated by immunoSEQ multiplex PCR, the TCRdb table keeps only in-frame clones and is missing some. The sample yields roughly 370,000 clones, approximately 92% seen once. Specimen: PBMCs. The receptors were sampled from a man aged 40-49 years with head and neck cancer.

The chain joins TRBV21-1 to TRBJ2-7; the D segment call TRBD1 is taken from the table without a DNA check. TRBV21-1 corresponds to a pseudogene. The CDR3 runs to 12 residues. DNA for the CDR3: TGTGCCAGCAGCAGAGGACAGGGGGAGCAGTACTTC. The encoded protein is CASSRGQGEQYF.

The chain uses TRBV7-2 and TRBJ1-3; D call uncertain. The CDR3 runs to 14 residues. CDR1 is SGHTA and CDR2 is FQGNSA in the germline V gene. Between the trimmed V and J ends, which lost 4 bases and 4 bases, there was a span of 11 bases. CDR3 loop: CASSSRPGGNTIYF. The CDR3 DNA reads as TGTGCCAGCAGCTCCAGGCCTGGGGGAAACACCATATATTTT.

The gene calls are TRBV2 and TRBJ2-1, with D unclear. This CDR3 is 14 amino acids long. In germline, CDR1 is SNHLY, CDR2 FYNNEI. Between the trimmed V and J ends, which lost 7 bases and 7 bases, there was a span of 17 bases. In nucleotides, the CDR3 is TGTGCCAGCACCGAAGACATCATAGGGAATGAGCAGTTCTTC. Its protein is CASTEDIIGNEQFF.

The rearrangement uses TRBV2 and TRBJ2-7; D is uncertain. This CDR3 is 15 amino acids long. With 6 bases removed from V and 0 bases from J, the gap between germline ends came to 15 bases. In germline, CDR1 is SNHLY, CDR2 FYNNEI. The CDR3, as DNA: TGTGCCAGCAGCGATCGCTCAGGATTCTCCTACGAGCAGTACTTC. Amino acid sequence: CASSDRSGFSYEQYF. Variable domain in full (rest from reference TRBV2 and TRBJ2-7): EPEVTQTPSHQVTQMGQEVILRCVPISNHLYFYWYRQILGQKVEFLVSFYNNEISEKSEIFDDQFSVERPDGSNFTLKIRSTKLEDSAMYFCASSDRSGFSYEQYFGPGTRLTVT.

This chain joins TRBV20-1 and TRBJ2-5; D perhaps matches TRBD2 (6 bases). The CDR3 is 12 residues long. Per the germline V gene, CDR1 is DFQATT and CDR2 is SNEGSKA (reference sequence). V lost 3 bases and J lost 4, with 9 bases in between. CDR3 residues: CSASFGGETQYF. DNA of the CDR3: TGCAGTGCTAGTTTCGGGGGAGAGACCCAGTACTTC.

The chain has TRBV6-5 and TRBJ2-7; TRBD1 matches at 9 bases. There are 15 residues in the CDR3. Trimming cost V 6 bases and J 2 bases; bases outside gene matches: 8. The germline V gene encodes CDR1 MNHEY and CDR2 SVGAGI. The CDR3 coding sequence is TGTGCCAGCAGGAGCTCGGGACAGGGAACCTACGAGCAGTACTTC. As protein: CASRSSGQGTYEQYF.

CDR3 in amino acids: CATSDLWETGELFF. The CDR3 DNA sequence: TGTGCCACCAGTGATTTATGGGAGACCGGGGAGCTGTTTTTT. The gene calls are TRBV24-1 and TRBJ2-2; D possibly corresponds to TRBD2 (5 bases). The V end was cut by 1 base, the J end by 5 bases, with 7 bases between. Germline V gives CDR1 KGHDR, CDR2 SFDVKD. This CDR3 is built from 14 residues.

The CDR3 here is CASSLTAGSYEQYF. The CDR3 DNA reads TGCGCCAGCAGCCTCACGGCGGGGTCCTACGAGCAGTACTTC. The chain combines TRBV5-1 with TRBJ2-7; possibly TRBD2 for D (6 bases). Germline values: CDR1 SGHRS, CDR2 YFSETQ. Trimming pared 4 bases from V and 1 base from J, leaving 12 bases between. This CDR3 spans 14 amino acids.

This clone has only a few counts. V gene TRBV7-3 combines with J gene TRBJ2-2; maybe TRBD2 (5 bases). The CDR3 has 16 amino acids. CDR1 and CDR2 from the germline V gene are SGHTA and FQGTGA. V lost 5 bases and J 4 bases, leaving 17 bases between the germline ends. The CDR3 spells CASSLRLTEVTGELFF. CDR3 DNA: TGTGCCAGCAGCCTGAGACTAACCGAGGTCACCGGGGAGCTGTTTTTT.

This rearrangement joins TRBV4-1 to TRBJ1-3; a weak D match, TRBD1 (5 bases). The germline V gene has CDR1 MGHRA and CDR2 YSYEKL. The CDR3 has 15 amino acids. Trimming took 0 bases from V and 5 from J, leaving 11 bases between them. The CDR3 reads CASSQDGAWRNTIYF. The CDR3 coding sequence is TGCGCCAGCAGCCAAGATGGGGCCTGGAGAAACACCATATATTTT.

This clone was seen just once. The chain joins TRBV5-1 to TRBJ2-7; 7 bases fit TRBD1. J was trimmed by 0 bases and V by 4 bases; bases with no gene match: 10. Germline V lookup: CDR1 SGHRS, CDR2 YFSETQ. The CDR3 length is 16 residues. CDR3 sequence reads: CASSQKGQPNSYEQYF. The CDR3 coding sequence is TGCGCCAGCAGCCAAAAGGGACAGCCAAACTCCTACGAGCAGTACTTC. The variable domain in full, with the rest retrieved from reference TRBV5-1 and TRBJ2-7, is KAGVTQTPRYLIKTRGQQVTLSCSPISGHRSVSWYQQTPGQGLQFLFEYFSETQRNKGNFPGRFSGRQFSNSRSEMNVSTLELGDSALYLCASSQKGQPNSYEQYFGPGTRLTVT.

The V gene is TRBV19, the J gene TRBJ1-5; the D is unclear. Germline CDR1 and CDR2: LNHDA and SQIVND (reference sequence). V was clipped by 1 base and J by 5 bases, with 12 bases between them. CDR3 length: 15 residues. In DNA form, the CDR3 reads TGTGCCAGTAGTATAGGAGCCGGTCCTCATCAGCCCCAGCATTTT. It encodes CASSIGAGPHQPQHF.